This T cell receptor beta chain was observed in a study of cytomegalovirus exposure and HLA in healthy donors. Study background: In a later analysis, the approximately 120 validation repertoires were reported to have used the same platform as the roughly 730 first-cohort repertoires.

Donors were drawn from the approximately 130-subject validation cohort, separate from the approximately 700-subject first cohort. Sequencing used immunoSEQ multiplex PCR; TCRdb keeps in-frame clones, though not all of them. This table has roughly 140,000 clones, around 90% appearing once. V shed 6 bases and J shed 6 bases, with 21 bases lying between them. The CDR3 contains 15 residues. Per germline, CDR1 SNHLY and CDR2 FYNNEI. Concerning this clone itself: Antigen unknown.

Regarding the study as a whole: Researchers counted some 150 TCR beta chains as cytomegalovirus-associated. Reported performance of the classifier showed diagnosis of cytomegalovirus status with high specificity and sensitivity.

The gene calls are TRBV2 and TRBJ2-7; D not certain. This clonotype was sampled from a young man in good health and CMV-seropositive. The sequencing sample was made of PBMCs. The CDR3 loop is CASSALGLPTGEQYF. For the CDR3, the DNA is TGTGCCAGCAGCGCCCTGGGTCTTCCAACGGGCGAGCAGTACTTC.